This T cell receptor (beta chain) derives from a study of blood T cell repertoires in COVID-19. About the study: From the United States, Italy and Spain came samples of acute and convalescent COVID-19. Sample material is recorded as cDNA or gDNA derived from T cells, B-cell-depleted T cells, or PBMCs.

Per germline, CDR1 LNHDA and CDR2 SQIVND (reference sequence). V was pared by 2 bases and J by 1 base, with 4 bases of the junction left unmatched. This CDR3 is built from 15 residues. Data came from immunoSEQ multiplex PCR; TCRdb stores just in-frame clones and leaves some out. Among approximately 500,000 clones, around 90% were seen once, and the ten largest hold 7.8%. This chain uses TRBV19 with TRBJ2-7, with TRBD2 identical over 8 bases. This TCR was sampled from a woman aged 45 to 65 with COVID-19, enrolled during active disease. The source material was peripheral blood. CDR3 protein: CASSILAGESYEQYF. The CDR3 bases are TGTGCCAGTAGTATACTAGCGGGCGAATCCTACGAGCAGTACTTC.